These T cell receptor beta chains were read from a single sample in a study of OX40 agonist ivuxolimab in advanced cancers. Some clones are missing from TCRdb's copy, which holds only in-frame ones; the method was immunoSEQ multiplex PCR. The repertoire has 15,000 to 20,000 clones, around 81% of them found once; the top ten carry 9% to 15%. Sequenced here: CD4+ or CD8+ T cells sorted from blood, sampled in a trial of the OX40 agonist ivuxolimab. These receptors originate from an adult with an advanced solid tumor such as melanoma, head and neck, liver or kidney cancer. CDR3s include the opening cysteine and the closing phenylalanine or tryptophan. Each record gives: clone size, J gene, D gene, V gene, CDR3 DNA, CDR3 protein. A D gene is named only where the DNA matches it firmly. Part of the rows lack a size; the others show once, few, many or a class for expanded clones.

size: few
J: TRBJ2-7
D: TRBD1
V: TRBV19
DNA: TGTGCCAGTAGCCCCAGGGGGAGCTCCTACGAGCAGTACTTC
CDR3: CASSPRGSSYEQYF

size: NA
J: TRBJ2-1
D: NA
V: TRBV27
DNA: TGTGCCAGCAGTTCCGGAGCAGGGGTCAATGAGCAGTTCTTC
CDR3: CASSSGAGVNEQFF

size: NA
J: TRBJ2-7
D: NA
V: TRBV6-1
DNA: TGTGCCAGCAATTCCTACGAGCAGTACTTC
CDR3: CASNSYEQYF

size: NA
J: TRBJ1-1
D: NA
V: TRBV7-2
DNA: TGTGCCAGCAGCTCGAATCCCCGGGCTTACAAAAGGGTAGCTTTCTTT
CDR3: CASSSNPRAYKRVAFF

size: NA
J: TRBJ2-6
D: NA
V: TRBV27
DNA: TGTGCCAGCAGTGGCGGGCTAACAAACCCTGGGGCCAACGTCCTGACTTTC
CDR3: CASSGGLTNPGANVLTF

size: NA
J: TRBJ1-3
D: TRBD1
V: TRBV19
DNA: TGTGCCAGTAGTATAGATCTAGGGACAGTTTGGGACCTCTCTGGAAACACCATATATTTT
CDR3: CASSIDLGTVWDLSGNTIYF

size: NA
J: TRBJ2-7
D: TRBD2
V: TRBV14
DNA: TGTGCCAGCAGCGAAATAGGACTAGCGGGAGTACGCGAGCAGTACTTC
CDR3: CASSEIGLAGVREQYF

size: NA
J: TRBJ2-3
D: NA
V: TRBV7-8
DNA: TGTGCCAGCAGCTTAGCCTCTCGGACAGATACGCAGTATTTT
CDR3: CASSLASRTDTQYF

size: NA
J: TRBJ2-3
D: TRBD1
V: TRBV4-3
DNA: TGCGCCAGCAGCCAAGACCCGGGACAGGTGATCACAGATACGCAGTATTTT
CDR3: CASSQDPGQVITDTQYF

size: NA
J: TRBJ1-6
D: TRBD1
V: TRBV9
DNA: TGTGCCAGCAGCGGCCGGGACAGGGCCCATTATAATTCACCCCTCCACTTT
CDR3: CASSGRDRAHYNSPLHF

size: once
J: TRBJ2-4
D: NA
V: TRBV21-1
DNA: TGTGCCAGCAGTAGGGATATAGCTCTACAGCAAAGAAAAAACATTCAGTACTTC
CDR3: CASSRDIALQQRKNIQYF

size: NA
J: TRBJ1-4
D: NA
V: TRBV7-6
DNA: TGTGCCAGCAGCTCCCGGGGGGCCCCTAATGAAAAACTGTTTTTT
CDR3: CASSSRGAPNEKLFF

size: few
J: TRBJ2-1
D: TRBD2
V: TRBV7-3
DNA: TGTGCCAGCAGCATGGGACTAGCGGGAGCCCTTAGCTCCTACAATGAGCAGTTCTTC
CDR3: CASSMGLAGALSSYNEQFF

size: few
J: TRBJ2-2
D: TRBD2
V: TRBV28
DNA: TGTGCCAGCAGCCGCCTGGCTAGCGGGAGTGGGCGTGGCACCGGGGAGCTGTTTTTT
CDR3: CASSRLASGSGRGTGELFF

size: NA
J: TRBJ2-3
D: NA
V: TRBV7-3
DNA: TGTGCCAGCAGCTTACAGGACTCCGGTGATACGCAGTATTTT
CDR3: CASSLQDSGDTQYF

size: NA
J: TRBJ2-1
D: NA
V: TRBV11-1
DNA: TGTGCCAGCACAGCGGGTAGCTCCTACAATGAGCAGTTCTTC
CDR3: CASTAGSSYNEQFF

size: NA
J: TRBJ1-1
D: NA
V: TRBV6-5
DNA: TGTGCCAGCAGTTACTCTATGAACACTGAAGCTTTCTTT
CDR3: CASSYSMNTEAFF

size: NA
J: TRBJ2-7
D: TRBD2
V: TRBV6-6
DNA: TGTGCCAGCAGTCCAATCCTAGCGGGAGATGGAGAGCAGTACTTC
CDR3: CASSPILAGDGEQYF

size: NA
J: TRBJ2-7
D: TRBD2
V: TRBV27
DNA: TGTGCCAGCAGTTTAGCGGGAGGCACCTACGAGCAGTACTTC
CDR3: CASSLAGGTYEQYF

size: NA
J: TRBJ2-7
D: TRBD1
V: TRBV4-1
DNA: TGCGCCAGCAGCCTCCGGACAGGTTGGTACGAGCAGTACTTC
CDR3: CASSLRTGWYEQYF

size: NA
J: TRBJ2-5
D: NA
V: TRBV7-2
DNA: TGTGCCAGCAGCCTCAACAGGGAGGAGACCCAGTACTTC
CDR3: CASSLNREETQYF

size: few
J: TRBJ2-3
D: TRBD2
V: TRBV5-6
DNA: TGTGCCAGCAGGGGGGGACTAGGCGGAGATACGCAGTATTTT
CDR3: CASRGGLGGDTQYF

size: few
J: TRBJ1-2
D: NA
V: TRBV7-9
DNA: TGTGCCAGCAGTCGGGAGAACTATGGCTACACCTTC
CDR3: CASSRENYGYTF

size: NA
J: TRBJ1-1
D: NA
V: TRBV7-6
DNA: TGTGCCAGCAGCTTAATCATGAGCATGAACACTGAAGCTTTCTTT
CDR3: CASSLIMSMNTEAFF

size: NA
J: TRBJ1-1
D: NA
V: TRBV5-7
DNA: TGTGCCAGCAGAAGAGGAGGAGTGAACACTGAAGCTTTCTTT
CDR3: CASRRGGVNTEAFF

size: NA
J: TRBJ2-1
D: NA
V: TRBV7-9
DNA: TGTGCCAGCAGCTTATATGACAATGAGCAGTTCTTC
CDR3: CASSLYDNEQFF

size: NA
J: TRBJ1-2
D: NA
V: TRBV11-2
DNA: TGTGCCAGCAGCCTAGACAGCTATGGCTACACCTTC
CDR3: CASSLDSYGYTF

size: NA
J: TRBJ1-1
D: TRBD1
V: TRBV28
DNA: TGTGCCAGCAGGGTAGACAGGGGCGGAGGTGGAGCTTTCTTT
CDR3: CASRVDRGGGGAFF

size: NA
J: TRBJ2-5
D: NA
V: TRBV7-9
DNA: TGTGCCAGCAGCTTAGTCTCTAGACAAGAGACCCAGTACTTC
CDR3: CASSLVSRQETQYF

size: NA
J: TRBJ2-5
D: NA
V: TRBV11-2
DNA: TGTGCCAGCAGCGAGTGGAGGGCTGGGGAGACCCAGTACTTC
CDR3: CASSEWRAGETQYF

size: NA
J: TRBJ1-5
D: TRBD1
V: TRBV9
DNA: TGTGCCAGCAGCGTAGGGCAGGGGGGGAATCAGCCCCAGCATTTT
CDR3: CASSVGQGGNQPQHF

size: once
J: TRBJ1-2
D: TRBD1
V: TRBV11-1
DNA: TGTGCCAGCAGCTCCGGGACAGTGCCTTTTTATGGCTACACCTTC
CDR3: CASSSGTVPFYGYTF

size: NA
J: TRBJ2-1
D: TRBD2
V: TRBV7-9
DNA: TGTGCCAGCAGCTTAGCAGGGCTAGCGGGCATATATTACAATGAGCAGTTCTTC
CDR3: CASSLAGLAGIYYNEQFF

size: once
J: TRBJ2-1
D: NA
V: TRBV11-1
DNA: TGTGCCAGCAGCAGAGCGGGTAACTACAATGAGCAGTTCTTC
CDR3: CASSRAGNYNEQFF

size: medium-sized
J: TRBJ2-3
D: NA
V: TRBV9
DNA: TGTGCCAGCAGCTCCTGGACGGCAAGCACAGATACGCAGTATTTT
CDR3: CASSSWTASTDTQYF

size: NA
J: TRBJ2-1
D: NA
V: TRBV7-9
DNA: TGTGCCACCCAGCTTAGGGTTGAGCAGTTCTTC
CDR3: CATQLRVEQFF